This is a list of T cell receptor beta chains from one sample in a study of T cell responses to AZD1222 COVID-19 vaccine. Sequencing was performed with immunoSEQ multiplex PCR; in TCRdb, only in-frame clones are kept and a portion is missing. The profile shows about 270,000 clones, around 93% of them singletons. This specimen was peripheral blood, taken 28 days after the second AZD1222 dose. The receptors were gathered from an adult who received the AZD1222 COVID-19 vaccine. Each CDR3 is given with its conserved first and last residue. Each record gives: V gene, CDR3 length, D gene, J gene, clone size, CDR3 DNA, CDR3 protein. A D gene is named only where the DNA matches it firmly. The size entry is marked missing in some rows and otherwise reads once, few, many or a size class.

v_gene: TRBV29-1; len: 13; d_gene: NA; j_gene: TRBJ2-7; abundance: NA; CDR3nt: TGCAGCGTTGATGTTGGAAGGAGGGGGGAGCAGTACTTC; CDR3aa: CSVDVGRRGEQYF
v_gene: TRBV7-2; len: 14; d_gene: NA; j_gene: TRBJ1-5; abundance: NA; CDR3nt: TGTGCCAGCAGCTTAGAGCGGGGCCGGCAGCCCCAGCATTTT; CDR3aa: CASSLERGRQPQHF
v_gene: TRBV6-5; len: 12; d_gene: NA; j_gene: TRBJ2-7; abundance: NA; CDR3nt: TGTGCCAGCAGCATAGGCCCGGTCGAGCAGTACTTC; CDR3aa: CASSIGPVEQYF
v_gene: TRBV7-2; len: 14; d_gene: NA; j_gene: TRBJ2-2; abundance: once; CDR3nt: TGTGCCAGCAGCTTATCCGGGATCACCGGGTCACTGTTTTTT; CDR3aa: CASSLSGITGSLFF
v_gene: TRBV14; len: 16; d_gene: TRBD1; j_gene: TRBJ1-4; abundance: NA; CDR3nt: TGTGCCAGCAGCCAAGAGGGGGGACAGGGATATGAAAAACTGTTTTTT; CDR3aa: CASSQEGGQGYEKLFF
v_gene: TRBV5-6; len: 12; d_gene: TRBD1; j_gene: TRBJ2-7; abundance: NA; CDR3nt: TGTGCCAGCAGCTTCACCTCCAGGGGGCTGTACTTC; CDR3aa: CASSFTSRGLYF
v_gene: TRBV28; len: 13; d_gene: TRBD1; j_gene: TRBJ1-2; abundance: NA; CDR3nt: TGTGCCAGCAGTTTAGGACAGGGCCTTGGCTACACCTTC; CDR3aa: CASSLGQGLGYTF
v_gene: TRBV7-2; len: 13; d_gene: TRBD1; j_gene: TRBJ1-5; abundance: few; CDR3nt: TGTGCCAGCGGCAGGGGGGGCAATCAGCCCCAGCATTTT; CDR3aa: CASGRGGNQPQHF
v_gene: TRBV19; len: 14; d_gene: NA; j_gene: TRBJ2-2; abundance: once; CDR3nt: TGTGCCTCCCGTGAGGGGGGGGACACCGGGGAGCTGTTTTTT; CDR3aa: CASREGGDTGELFF
v_gene: TRBV11-1; len: 16; d_gene: TRBD1; j_gene: TRBJ2-2; abundance: NA; CDR3nt: TGTGCCAGCAGCTCGGACAGGGGGTTGTATACCGGGGAGCTGTTTTTT; CDR3aa: CASSSDRGLYTGELFF
v_gene: TRBV28; len: 12; d_gene: NA; j_gene: TRBJ2-7; abundance: once; CDR3nt: TGTGCCAGCAGTTCTCAGCACTACGAGCAGTACTTC; CDR3aa: CASSSQHYEQYF
v_gene: TRBV7-2; len: 15; d_gene: TRBD2; j_gene: TRBJ2-3; abundance: NA; CDR3nt: TGTGCCAGCACCCGGACTAGCGGGCCAGGAGATACGCAGTATTTT; CDR3aa: CASTRTSGPGDTQYF
v_gene: TRBV24-1; len: 13; d_gene: NA; j_gene: TRBJ2-3; abundance: NA; CDR3nt: TGTGCCACCAGTGATTACAGCACAGATACGCAGTATTTT; CDR3aa: CATSDYSTDTQYF
v_gene: TRBV28; len: 15; d_gene: NA; j_gene: TRBJ1-2; abundance: NA; CDR3nt: TGTGCCAGCAGTTTAATGCAGGTGGGGCGCAACGGCTACACCTTC; CDR3aa: CASSLMQVGRNGYTF
v_gene: TRBV2; len: 13; d_gene: NA; j_gene: TRBJ1-2; abundance: NA; CDR3nt: TGTGCCAGCAGTGCCCAGTTGAACTATGGCTACACCTTC; CDR3aa: CASSAQLNYGYTF
v_gene: TRBV5-1; len: 15; d_gene: TRBD1; j_gene: TRBJ1-2; abundance: NA; CDR3nt: TGCGCCAGCAACTCCTTACAGGGGGCGGGCTATGGCTACACCTTC; CDR3aa: CASNSLQGAGYGYTF